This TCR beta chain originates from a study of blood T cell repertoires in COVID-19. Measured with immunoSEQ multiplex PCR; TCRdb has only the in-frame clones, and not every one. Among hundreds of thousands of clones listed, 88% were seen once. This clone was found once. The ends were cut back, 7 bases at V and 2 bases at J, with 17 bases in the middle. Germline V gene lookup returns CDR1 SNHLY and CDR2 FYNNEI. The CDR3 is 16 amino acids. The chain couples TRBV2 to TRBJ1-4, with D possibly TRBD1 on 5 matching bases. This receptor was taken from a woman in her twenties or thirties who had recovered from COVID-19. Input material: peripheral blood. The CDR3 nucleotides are TGTGCCAGCAAATCGTGGGGCGTCGGCACTAATGAAAAACTGTTTTTT. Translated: CASKSWGVGTNEKLFF. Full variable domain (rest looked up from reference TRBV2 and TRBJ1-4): EPEVTQTPSHQVTQMGQEVILRCVPISNHLYFYWYRQILGQKVEFLVSFYNNEISEKSEIFDDQFSVERPDGSNFTLKIRSTKLEDSAMYFCASKSWGVGTNEKLFFGSGTQLSVL.